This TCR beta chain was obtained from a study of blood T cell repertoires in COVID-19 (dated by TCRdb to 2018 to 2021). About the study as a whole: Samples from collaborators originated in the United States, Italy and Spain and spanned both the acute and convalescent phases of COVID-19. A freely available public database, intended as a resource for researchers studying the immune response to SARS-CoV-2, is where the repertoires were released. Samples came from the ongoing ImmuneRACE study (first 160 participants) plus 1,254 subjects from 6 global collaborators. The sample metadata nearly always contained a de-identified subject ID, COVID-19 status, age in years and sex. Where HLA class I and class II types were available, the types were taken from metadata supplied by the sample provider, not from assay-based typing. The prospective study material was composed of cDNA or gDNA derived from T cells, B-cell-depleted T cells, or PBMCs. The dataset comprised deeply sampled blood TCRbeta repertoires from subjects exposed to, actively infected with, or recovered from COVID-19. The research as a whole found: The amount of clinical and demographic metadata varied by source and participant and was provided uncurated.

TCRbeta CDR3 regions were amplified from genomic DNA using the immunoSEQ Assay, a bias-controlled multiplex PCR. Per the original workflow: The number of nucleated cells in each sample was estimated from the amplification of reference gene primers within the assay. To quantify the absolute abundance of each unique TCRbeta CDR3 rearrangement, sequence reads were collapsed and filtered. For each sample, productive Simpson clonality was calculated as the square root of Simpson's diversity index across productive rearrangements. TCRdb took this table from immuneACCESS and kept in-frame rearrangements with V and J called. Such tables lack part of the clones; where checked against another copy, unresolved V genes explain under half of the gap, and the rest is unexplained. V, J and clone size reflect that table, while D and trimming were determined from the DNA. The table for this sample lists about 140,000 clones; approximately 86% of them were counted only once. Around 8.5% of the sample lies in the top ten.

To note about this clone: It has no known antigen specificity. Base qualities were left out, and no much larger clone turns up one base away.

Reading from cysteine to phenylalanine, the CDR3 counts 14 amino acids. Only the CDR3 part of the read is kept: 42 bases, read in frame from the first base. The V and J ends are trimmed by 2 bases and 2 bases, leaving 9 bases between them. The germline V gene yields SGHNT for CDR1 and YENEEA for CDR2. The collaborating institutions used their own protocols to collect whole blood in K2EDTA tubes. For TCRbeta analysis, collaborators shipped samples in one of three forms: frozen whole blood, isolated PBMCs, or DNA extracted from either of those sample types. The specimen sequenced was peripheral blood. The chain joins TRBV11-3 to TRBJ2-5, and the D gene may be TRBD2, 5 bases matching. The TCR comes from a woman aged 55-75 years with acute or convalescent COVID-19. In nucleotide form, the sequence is TGTGCCAGCAGCTTACCTAGCAGGCAAGAGACCCAGTACTTC. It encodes CASSLPSRQETQYF.